This passage covers 24 T cell receptor beta chains from one sample sequenced in a study of cytomegalovirus exposure and HLA in healthy donors. Primers included in the PCR were 60 Vbeta and 13 Jbeta primers. The repertoire was sequenced with immunoSEQ multiplex PCR; TCRdb's copy has only in-frame clones and lacks some. The profile covers roughly 140,000 clones, with roughly 80% appearing a single time and around 2.9% taken by the ten largest. The specimen was PBMCs. These receptors were obtained from a female donor in good health and CMV-seronegative.

CDR3 coding DNA: TGCGCCAGCAGCCAGGATGGGACAGGGTGGGACGAGTACTTC. Protein product: CASSQDGTGWDEYF. The chain carries TRBV4-1 and TRBJ2-7, with 9 bases matching TRBD1. CDR3 size: 14 residues. The ends lost 3 bases at V and 11 bases at J; junction bases unmatched: 11. Germline assignment: CDR1 MGHRA and CDR2 YSYEKL.

V is TRBV5-4 and J is TRBJ1-2, with 10 bases aligning to TRBD1. CDR3 length equals 13 residues. Germline V lookup: CDR1 SGHNT, CDR2 YYREEE (reference sequence). V shed 4 bases, J shed 8 bases, and the junction held 5 bases outside the gene matches. The DNA for the CDR3 is TGTGCCAGCAGCCAGGACAGGGGGGAAGGCTACACCTTC. It translates to CASSQDRGEGYTF.

The chain recombines TRBV4-2 with TRBJ2-3; D is unclear. This CDR3 has 14 residues. Trimming removed 4 bases from V and 0 bases from J, with 8 bases in between. Germline V gene data show CDR1 as LGHNA and CDR2 as YNFKEQ. CDR3: CASSRVGSTDTQYF. DNA for the CDR3: TGTGCCAGCAGCCGTGTCGGGAGCACAGATACGCAGTATTTT.

V gene TRBV11-2 combines with J gene TRBJ2-5; possibly TRBD1 for D (6 bases). V was pared by 5 bases and J by 1 base, with 8 bases between. CDR1 and CDR2 from the germline V gene are SGHAT and FQNNGV. The CDR3 loop spans 13 amino acids. DNA for the CDR3: TGTGCCAGCAGCCCAGGGGTCCAAGAGACCCAGTACTTC. This codes for CASSPGVQETQYF.

A note on this clone: The germline gene is not matched at one end of the junction; a read error may be the cause. V and J are TRBV6-6 and TRBJ1-2; 10 nucleotides align to TRBD1. The germline gives CDR1 MNHNY, CDR2 SVGAGI (reference sequence). The CDR3 sequence is 15 residues long. Here the CDR3 DNA reads TGTGCCAGCAGATCACCGGGACAGGGGCACGATGGCTACCCCTTC. It is translated as CASRSPGQGHDGYPF.

The sample holds one count of this clone. V is TRBV15 and J is TRBJ2-5, with TRBD1 matching over 8 bases. V dropped 0 bases and J dropped 4; count of bases not matched to a gene: 7. Germline assignment: CDR1 LNHNV and CDR2 YYDKDF (reference sequence). This CDR3 comprises 16 residues. The CDR3 sequence is CATSRDGQGAGETQYF. The CDR3 nucleotides read TGTGCCACCAGCAGAGATGGGCAGGGGGCGGGAGAGACCCAGTACTTC.

The chain recombines TRBV5-1 with TRBJ2-3, with 12 bases lining up with TRBD2. This CDR3 comprises 16 residues. Germline CDR1 reads SGHRS; CDR2 reads YFSETQ. V trimming: 0 bases; J trimming: 5 bases; junction bases outside the gene matches: 4. The CDR3 is CASSLETSGREDTQYF. Here the CDR3 DNA reads TGCGCCAGCAGCTTGGAGACTAGCGGGAGAGAAGATACGCAGTATTTT.

This clone was detected a few times. The rearrangement links TRBV6-1 to TRBJ1-5, with TRBD1 matching 7 bases. CDR3 size: 15 residues. Trimming took 6 bases from V and 2 from J; bases not matched to a gene: 7. Germline values: CDR1 MNHNS, CDR2 SASEGT. CDR3 DNA sequence: TGTGCCAGCAGGACAGGGTATCAAGGCAATCAGCCCCAGCATTTT. This sequence encodes CASRTGYQGNQPQHF.

This clone was picked up one time. This chain uses TRBV5-5 with TRBJ2-3; 11 bases are a match to TRBD2. The germline gives CDR1 SGHKS, CDR2 YYEKEE (reference sequence). V trimming: 4 bases; J trimming: 5 bases; junction bases outside the gene matches: 3. The CDR3 has 14 amino acids. This CDR3 reads CASSLTSGGDTQYF. CDR3 in DNA: TGTGCCAGCAGCCTTACTAGCGGGGGAGATACGCAGTATTTT. Together with reference TRBV5-5 and TRBJ2-3, the CDR3 gives the full variable domain: DAGVTQSPTHLIKTRGQQVTLRCSPISGHKSVSWYQQVLGQGPQFIFQYYEKEERGRGNFPDRFSARQFPNYSSELNVNALLLGDSALYLCASSLTSGGDTQYFGPGTRLTVL.

The CDR3 loop is CASSYSGLAGGKGQFF. The CDR3 DNA follows: TGTGCCAGCAGTTACTCTGGACTAGCGGGGGGCAAGGGGCAGTTCTTC. The chain is built from TRBV6-5 and TRBJ2-1; 14 nucleotides match TRBD2. V lost 0 bases and J lost 12; bases outside the gene matches: 7. The CDR3 totals 16 residues. Germline V gene data show CDR1 as MNHEY and CDR2 as SVGAGI.

The rearrangement uses TRBV13 and TRBJ2-1; TRBD2 matches 8 bases. The V and J ends lost 4 bases and 7 bases, in that order; junction bases with no gene match: 15. Germline loops: CDR1 PRHDT, CDR2 FYEKMQ (reference sequence). The CDR3 has 17 residues. DNA for the CDR3: TGTGCCAGCAGCTCGCCGGCCCGGGGGGGGTATTCTAATGAGCAGTTCTTC. Its protein product is CASSSPARGGYSNEQFF.

The rearrangement links TRBV19 to TRBJ2-5, with TRBD1 matching over 7 bases. The junction had 0 bases not matched to a gene; V was cut back by 6 bases and J by 5 bases. The CDR3 consists of 11 residues. The germline gives CDR1 LNHDA, CDR2 SQIVND (reference sequence). CDR3 residues: CASRTGETQYF. CDR3 nucleotides: TGTGCCAGTAGGACAGGGGAGACCCAGTACTTC.

The chain carries TRBV5-4 and TRBJ1-1; 7 nucleotides line up with TRBD1. Germline V CDR1 and CDR2: SGHNT, YYREEE (reference sequence). The V segment lost 0 bases and the J segment 5 bases; nucleotides outside the gene matches: 7. The CDR3 length is 15 residues. CDR3 DNA: TGTGCCAGCAGCTTGGGACAGGGTTTAGGGACTGAAGCTTTCTTT. Encoded protein: CASSLGQGLGTEAFF.

The chain links TRBV9 to TRBJ2-7, with 11 bases aligning to TRBD1. The CDR3 extends over 15 amino acids. Germline CDR1 is SGDLS and CDR2 is YYNGEE. The J segment lost 7 bases and the V segment lost 5 bases, leaving 11 bases of the junction unmatched. The DNA for the CDR3 is TGTGCCAGCAGTAGGACAGGGGGCCCCCTCCGGGAGCAGTACTTC. Its translation is CASSRTGGPLREQYF.

This clone was counted between two and nine times. The chain recombines TRBV6-6 with TRBJ2-7, with 8 bases identical to TRBD1. Per the germline V gene, CDR1 is MNHNY and CDR2 is SVGAGI (reference sequence). The J segment lost 0 bases and the V segment lost 5 bases, leaving 9 bases of the junction unmatched. The CDR3 covers 16 residues. The CDR3 region has the DNA TGTGCCAGCAGTCCGTCGACAGGGGCTATCTCCTACGAGCAGTACTTC. Its protein product is CASSPSTGAISYEQYF.

V gene TRBV19 combines with J gene TRBJ1-1; 9 bases agree with TRBD1. CDR1 and CDR2 from the germline V gene are LNHDA and SQIVND (reference sequence). The CDR3 is made up of 15 amino acids. After removal of 1 base from V and 0 bases from J, the junction contained 0 bases not matched to a gene. CDR3 DNA: TGTGCCAGTAGTATAGGGGACAGGGTGAACACTGAAGCTTTCTTT. The encoded protein is CASSIGDRVNTEAFF.

This clone came up a few times. The chain joins TRBV2 to TRBJ2-7; 11 nucleotides match TRBD2. Trimming at V came to 5 bases and at J to 4 bases, leaving 4 bases not matched to a gene. CDR3 length equals 14 residues. Germline V gene data show CDR1 as SNHLY and CDR2 as FYNNEI. DNA for the CDR3: TGTGCCAGCAGTCTCGGACTAGCGGGTTACGAGCAGTACTTC. Translation: CASSLGLAGYEQYF.

V and J are TRBV4-2 and TRBJ2-1; D is undetermined. This CDR3 region has 15 residues. Germline assignment: CDR1 LGHNA and CDR2 YNFKEQ. The germline V and J ends were trimmed by 0 bases and 0 bases, with 6 bases remaining between them. The CDR3 here is CASSQEASSYNEQFF. CDR3 in DNA: TGTGCCAGCAGCCAAGAGGCTAGCTCCTACAATGAGCAGTTCTTC.

The chain has TRBV6-5 and TRBJ1-2, with TRBD1 matching 9 bases. Germline V gene lookup returns CDR1 MNHEY and CDR2 SVGAGI. V was clipped by 4 bases and J by 5 bases; unmatched bases: 5. This CDR3 has 14 residues. The CDR3 is CASSSGQGWYGYTF. In DNA form, the CDR3 reads TGTGCCAGCAGTTCGGGACAGGGCTGGTATGGCTACACCTTC.

In this sample, this clone turned up once. This chain links TRBV7-7 with TRBJ2-3, with 8 bases aligning to TRBD2. V lost 5 bases and J lost 3; bases outside the gene matches: 7. Germline V gene sequence: CDR1 SSHAT, CDR2 FNYEAQ (reference sequence). This CDR3 is 15 amino acids long. The CDR3 bases are TGTGCCAGCAGCCAAATGGCTAGCGGGACAGATACGCAGTATTTT. It yields the protein CASSQMASGTDTQYF.

A few counts support this clone. V usage is TRBV5-8 and J usage is TRBJ1-1; D gene ambiguous. Germline assignment: CDR1 SGHTS and CDR2 YDEGEE. The CDR3 is 16 residues long. Trimming removed 0 bases from V and 4 bases from J, with 16 bases in between. CDR3 coding DNA: TGTGCCAGCAGCTTGGAATACGGGGAATTTGGCACTGAAGCTTTCTTT. Protein: CASSLEYGEFGTEAFF.

This chain uses TRBV25-1 with TRBJ2-2; TRBD2 matches at 8 bases. The V segment lost 6 bases and the J segment 5 bases; nucleotides outside the gene matches: 5. Germline V gene data show CDR1 as MGHDK and CDR2 as SYGVNS. This CDR3 spans 14 amino acids. The CDR3 region has the DNA TGTGCCAGCAGCCGGGCGGGGGGTACCGGGGAGCTGTTTTTT. It codes for CASSRAGGTGELFF.

This chain links TRBV5-5 with TRBJ2-7; tentative D call: TRBD2 (6 bases). Germline V CDR1 and CDR2: SGHKS, YYEKEE (reference sequence). The CDR3 is made up of 13 amino acids. Trimming stripped 0 bases from V and 6 bases from J, with 10 bases between. CDR3 protein: CASSLGSSGEQYF. As DNA, the CDR3 is TGTGCCAGCAGCTTGGGGAGTAGCGGCGAGCAGTACTTC.

V usage is TRBV6-1 and J usage is TRBJ1-4; D perhaps matches TRBD1 (6 bases). This CDR3 is built from 14 residues. V dropped 6 bases and J dropped 4 bases, with 12 bases sitting between them. CDR1 and CDR2 from the germline V gene are MNHNS and SASEGT. The CDR3 loop reads CASRRGSYNEKLFF. CDR3 DNA sequence: TGTGCCAGCAGGAGGGGGAGCTATAATGAAAAACTGTTTTTT.